The 32 T cell receptor beta chains in this list originate from one sample, sequenced in a study of blood T cell repertoires in COVID-19. Generated by immunoSEQ multiplex PCR, the TCRdb table keeps only in-frame clones and is missing some. The sample includes 50,000 to 75,000 clones, around four fifths seen only once; the top ten take roughly 22%. The sequenced sample was peripheral blood. The receptors here all came from a woman older than 75 with active or convalescent COVID-19.

This chain uses TRBV6-6 with TRBJ1-1; 8 nucleotides line up with TRBD1. Germline loops: CDR1 MNHNY, CDR2 SVGAGI (reference sequence). The CDR3 consists of 15 residues. J gave up 0 bases and V 5 bases, and 5 bases lay outside the gene matches. CDR3 DNA sequence: TGTGCCAGCAGTAACCCAGGGGGCCTGAACACTGAAGCTTTCTTT. This gives the protein CASSNPGGLNTEAFF.

This chain uses TRBV5-6 with TRBJ1-2, with 7 bases matching TRBD1. Per germline, CDR1 SGHDT and CDR2 YYEEEE. J lost 0 bases, V lost 4 bases, and 6 bases had no gene match. The CDR3 spans 15 residues. This CDR3 reads CASSPSGTANYGYTF. The DNA for the CDR3 is TGTGCCAGCAGCCCCTCCGGGACAGCTAACTATGGCTACACCTTC.

For the CDR3, the DNA is TGTGCCAGCAGCATAACAGGGAACGAGCAGTACTTC. It codes for CASSITGNEQYF. The genes are TRBV11-2 and TRBJ2-7; a weak D match, TRBD1 (6 bases). The V gene lost 5 bases and the J gene lost 5 bases, with 10 bases spanning the gap. The germline V gene encodes CDR1 SGHAT and CDR2 FQNNGV. The CDR3 covers 12 residues.

The V call is TRBV11-3, the J call TRBJ2-5, with TRBD1 matching over 10 bases. The CDR3 consists of 15 residues. The V and J ends lost 1 base and 5 bases, in that order; junction bases with no gene match: 4. In germline, CDR1 is SGHNT, CDR2 YENEEA. CDR3 DNA: TGTGCCAGCAGCTTAGGGGGGACAGGGGTGGAGACCCAGTACTTC. It codes for CASSLGGTGVETQYF.

This chain connects TRBV6-5 to TRBJ2-7; 8 nucleotides align to TRBD1. This CDR3 has 13 residues. The trim removed 2 bases at V and 6 bases at J, leaving 3 bases unmatched. In germline, CDR1 is MNHEY, CDR2 SVGAGI. The CDR3 sequence: CASSYLDRAEQYF. In DNA form, the CDR3 reads TGTGCCAGCAGTTACCTGGACAGGGCCGAGCAGTACTTC.

Here the CDR3 DNA reads TGTGCCAGCAGCCAAGGGCAGGGCTCTGGAAACACCATATATTTT. As protein: CASSQGQGSGNTIYF. This chain joins TRBV3-1 (or the pseudogene TRBV3-2) and TRBJ1-3; possible D gene TRBD1, 5 bases. This CDR3 comprises 15 residues. Between the trimmed V and J ends, which lost 1 base and 0 bases, there was a span of 7 bases. CDR1 is LGHDT, CDR2 YNNKEL, per germline (reference sequence).

The chain carries TRBV9 and TRBJ2-2; TRBD2 is a possible D gene (6 bases). V was shortened by 3 bases and J by 8 bases, with 11 bases between the two germline ends. Germline CDR1 reads SGDLS; CDR2 reads YYNGEE. The CDR3 sequence is 13 residues long. Here the CDR3 reads CASSATSTGELFF. The CDR3, as DNA: TGTGCCAGCAGCGCGACTAGTACAGGGGAGCTGTTTTTT.

This chain joins TRBV11-3 and TRBJ2-5, with unresolved D. The germline gives CDR1 SGHNT, CDR2 YENEEA. V was cut by 0 bases and J by 6 bases, with 8 bases left in between. This CDR3 has 13 amino acids. The DNA of the CDR3 is TGTGCCAGCAGCTTAGAAGCCAAGAAGACCCAGTACTTC. This gives the protein CASSLEAKKTQYF.

The chain couples TRBV18 to TRBJ1-1; 7 bases line up with TRBD1. The CDR3 runs 16 residues. Germline V gives CDR1 KGHSH, CDR2 LQKENI. V shed 2 bases and J 10 bases; nucleotides not matched to a gene: 16. The CDR3 here is CASSPNRGLTVTGAFF. DNA of the CDR3: TGTGCCAGCTCACCAAACAGGGGCTTAACCGTAACGGGAGCTTTCTTT.

The chain employs TRBV4-1 and TRBJ1-2; the D is unclear. Trimming removed 2 bases from V and 7 bases from J, with 20 bases in between. Germline lookup yields CDR1 MGHRA and CDR2 YSYEKL. This CDR3 is built from 16 residues. In DNA form, the CDR3 reads TGCGCCAGCAGCCAATCCCCGCGAGCAAAGGAGTCTGGCTACACCTTC. This codes for CASSQSPRAKESGYTF.

V usage is TRBV18 and J usage is TRBJ1-1; D may be TRBD1 (5 bases). CDR1 is KGHSH and CDR2 is LQKENI in the germline V gene. The CDR3 loop spans 14 amino acids. Trimming shortened V by 3 bases and J by 0 bases, and 8 bases separated the two germline ends. For the CDR3, the DNA is TGTGCCAGCTCACCGGCAGGGCTGAACACTGAAGCTTTCTTT. It encodes CASSPAGLNTEAFF.

This sequence joins TRBV7-7 and TRBJ1-3; 9 nucleotides match TRBD1. This CDR3 has 16 residues. After removal of 5 bases from V and 0 bases from J, the junction contained 5 bases not matched to a gene. Germline loops: CDR1 SSHAT, CDR2 FNYEAQ (reference sequence). CDR3 nucleotides: TGTGCCAGCAGCAAGGGGACAGGGAACTCTGGAAACACCATATATTTT. Translated: CASSKGTGNSGNTIYF.

This chain joins TRBV6-5 and TRBJ2-7; 7 nucleotides agree with TRBD2. V trimming: 6 bases; J trimming: 5 bases; junction bases outside the gene matches: 10. Looked up from germline, CDR1 is MNHEY and CDR2 is SVGAGI. The CDR3 sequence is 14 residues long. CDR3 region: CASRRSGVQNEQYF. The CDR3 DNA sequence: TGTGCCAGCAGGCGGAGCGGGGTTCAGAACGAGCAGTACTTC.

V gene TRBV7-9 combines with J gene TRBJ1-2, with TRBD1 identical over 8 bases. The V segment lost 5 bases and the J segment 4 bases; nucleotides outside the gene matches: 9. The CDR3 has 15 residues. The V gene's germline CDR1 is SEHNR and CDR2 FQNEAQ (reference sequence). The CDR3 spells CASSPKTDRGYGYTF. In nucleotides, the CDR3 is TGTGCCAGCAGCCCCAAAACTGACAGGGGCTATGGCTACACCTTC.

The chain has TRBV7-9 and TRBJ1-2; 8 bases agree with TRBD1. The CDR3 is made up of 15 amino acids. V trimming: 5 bases; J trimming: 1 base; junction bases outside the gene matches: 6. Germline lookup yields CDR1 SEHNR and CDR2 FQNEAQ (reference sequence). The CDR3 DNA reads as TGTGCCAGCAGCCCCTGGGGACAGGTTAACTATGGCTACACCTTC. Protein product: CASSPWGQVNYGYTF.

The J gene is TRBJ1-2, the V gene TRBV6-1; 8 nucleotides match TRBD1. The CDR3 is 13 residues long. J was trimmed by 5 bases and V by 2 bases; bases with no gene match: 1. Germline V gives CDR1 MNHNS, CDR2 SASEGT. CDR3 residues: CASSENRGYGYTF. CDR3 in DNA: TGTGCCAGCAGTGAAAACAGGGGGTATGGCTACACCTTC.

J is TRBJ1-5 and V is TRBV7-8, with 11 bases that match TRBD1. J was trimmed by 0 bases and V by 4 bases; bases with no gene match: 11. The CDR3 has 19 amino acids. CDR1 and CDR2 from the germline V gene are SGHVS and FQNEAQ. CDR3 loop: CASSSLSGQGAHSNQPQHF. Written as DNA, the CDR3 is TGTGCCAGCAGCTCTCTAAGTGGACAGGGGGCGCATAGCAATCAGCCCCAGCATTTT.

The chain carries TRBV5-1 and TRBJ2-7, with D perhaps matching TRBD2 (6 bases). The CDR3 totals 14 residues. V was cut by 4 bases and J by 1 base, with 12 bases left in between. From germline, CDR1 is SGHRS and CDR2 YFSETQ. The CDR3 loop reads CASSPVEGSYEQYF. In DNA form, the CDR3 reads TGCGCCAGCAGCCCCGTGGAGGGTTCCTACGAGCAGTACTTC.

The rearrangement links TRBV3-1 (or the pseudogene TRBV3-2) to TRBJ1-1; D uncertain. CDR1 is LGHDT, CDR2 YNNKEL, per germline (reference sequence). This CDR3 is 11 amino acids long. V gave up 3 bases and J gave up 11 bases, with 10 bases separating them. CDR3 DNA: TGTGCCAGCAGCCAGGCACAAACGGCTTTCTTT. It specifies CASSQAQTAFF.

V is TRBV6-2 or TRBV6-3 and J is TRBJ1-1; TRBD1 is a possible D gene (6 bases). Trimming shortened V by 7 bases and J by 1 base, and 16 bases separated the two germline ends. The V gene's germline CDR1 is MNHEY and CDR2 SVGEGT. The CDR3 totals 15 residues. This chain's CDR3 is CASTPIGQPNTEAFF. CDR3 nucleotides: TGTGCCAGCACCCCGATCGGACAGCCGAACACTGAAGCTTTCTTT.

This clone was observed a few times. The chain joins TRBV10-3 to TRBJ2-5, with TRBD1 matching over 10 bases. CDR3 length: 15 amino acids. V lost 7 bases and J lost 5; bases outside the gene matches: 10. In germline, CDR1 is ENHRY, CDR2 SYGVKD. CDR3 in DNA: TGTGCCATCAACCCGGGACAGGGGTCCGAGGAGACCCAGTACTTC. This gives the protein CAINPGQGSEETQYF.

The chain joins TRBV6-1 to TRBJ1-1; D gene unclear. The length of the CDR3 is 15 residues. The V gene's germline CDR1 is MNHNS and CDR2 SASEGT. V was shortened by 2 bases and J by 4 bases, with 14 bases between the two germline ends. CDR3 sequence: CASSESPEGSTEAFF. CDR3 in DNA: TGTGCCAGCAGTGAAAGTCCCGAAGGGAGCACTGAAGCTTTCTTT.

This clone was picked up many times. The sample carries other DNA sequences with the same CDR3. The chain recombines TRBV7-2 with TRBJ2-1; the match to TRBD2 covers 15 bases. The CDR3 is 17 amino acids. V was pared by 5 bases and J by 3 bases, with 5 bases of the junction left unmatched. Germline CDR1 SGHTA, CDR2 FQGNSA. The CDR3, as DNA: TGTGCCAGCAGCGGACCGGGACTAGCGGGGGGCTACAATGAGCAGTTCTTC. Residues: CASSGPGLAGGYNEQFF.

The J gene is TRBJ1-3, the V gene TRBV19; D is perhaps TRBD1 (5 bases). The CDR3 consists of 14 residues. Trimming left V 5 bases short and J 8 bases short, with 16 bases between. Germline-derived CDR1 and CDR2 are LNHDA and SQIVND (reference sequence). The CDR3 DNA follows: TGTGCCAGTAGTTCCCGGCAGGGCGTGTACACCATATATTTT. Translation gives CASSSRQGVYTIYF.

This chain connects TRBV10-2 to TRBJ1-4; D ambiguous. Trimming took 3 bases from V and 4 from J, leaving 9 bases between them. The CDR3 consists of 14 residues. CDR1 is WSHSY, CDR2 SAAADI, per germline. In nucleotides, the CDR3 is TGCGCCAGCAGTGACTCGGGGTTTAATGAAAAACTGTTTTTT. This encodes CASSDSGFNEKLFF.

As to this clone: Other nucleotide sequences in the sample specify the same CDR3. This chain connects TRBV5-1 to TRBJ2-2; TRBD2 aligns across 11 bases. The germline CDR1 and CDR2 sequences are SGHRS and YFSETQ. There are 16 residues in the CDR3. Unmatched junction bases numbered 10, after V lost 10 bases and J lost 2 bases. Here the CDR3 reads CARERLAGGNTGELFF. The CDR3 DNA reads TGCGCCCGCGAAAGGCTAGCGGGGGGCAACACCGGGGAGCTGTTTTTT.

This clone was seen once. The chain uses TRBV7-2 and TRBJ1-2; D remains ambiguous. The CDR3 runs 14 residues. The germline V and J ends were trimmed by 1 base and 4 bases, with 10 bases remaining between them. The V gene's germline CDR1 is SGHTA and CDR2 FQGNSA. Here the CDR3 DNA reads TGTGCCAGCAGCTTAGGCAGGCATGTCTATGGCTACACCTTC. Its protein is CASSLGRHVYGYTF.

The chain recombines TRBV18 with TRBJ1-1; tentatively, D is TRBD1 (6 bases). Germline V gene sequence: CDR1 KGHSH, CDR2 LQKENI. The CDR3 covers 15 residues. Trimming took 6 bases from V and 1 from J, leaving 15 bases between them. The CDR3 coding sequence is TGTGCCAGCTCGGGCCAGGGGTTGAGGAACACTGAAGCTTTCTTT. Its translation is CASSGQGLRNTEAFF. The complete variable domain, with remaining parts taken from reference TRBV18 and TRBJ1-1, reads NAGVMQNPRHLVRRRGQEARLRCSPMKGHSHVYWYRQLPEEGLKFMVYLQKENIIDESGMPKERFSAEFPKEGPSILRIQQVVRGDSAAYFCASSGQGLRNTEAFFGQGTRLTVV.

This clone appeared a few times. The rearrangement uses TRBV18 and TRBJ2-3; TRBD1 agrees at 8 bases. The germline CDR1 and CDR2 sequences are KGHSH and LQKENI. J lost 6 bases, V lost 2 bases, and 7 bases had no gene match. CDR3 length equals 15 residues. The CDR3 sequence is CASSPRQGKGDTQYF. DNA for the CDR3: TGTGCCAGCTCACCAAGACAGGGGAAAGGCGATACGCAGTATTTT.

The chain has TRBV7-6 and TRBJ1-5, with 7 bases fitting TRBD1. The germline V gene encodes CDR1 SGHVS and CDR2 FNYEAQ. V was pared by 5 bases and J by 2 bases, with 6 bases of the junction left unmatched. This CDR3 contains 15 residues. The CDR3, as DNA: TGTGCCAGCAGCCAATCGACAGGGCGCAATCAGCCCCAGCATTTT. The encoded protein is CASSQSTGRNQPQHF.

The chain links TRBV9 to TRBJ1-1, with 11 bases fitting TRBD1. The ends lost 4 bases at V and 0 bases at J; junction bases unmatched: 5. The CDR3 contains 16 residues. Germline assignment: CDR1 SGDLS and CDR2 YYNGEE. The CDR3 DNA sequence: TGTGCCAGCAGCTTCGGACAGGGGGCTATGAACACTGAAGCTTTCTTT. This sequence encodes CASSFGQGAMNTEAFF.

The chain employs TRBV6-1 and TRBJ2-3; 9 bases match TRBD2. V shed 1 base and J 3 bases; nucleotides not matched to a gene: 2. The CDR3 extends over 15 amino acids. CDR1 and CDR2 (germline): MNHNS, SASEGT. CDR3 region: CASSEVSGGTDTQYF. CDR3 bases: TGTGCCAGCAGTGAAGTGAGCGGGGGGACAGATACGCAGTATTTT.